This T cell receptor beta chain was found in a study of OX40 agonist ivuxolimab in advanced cancers. Study information: Patients were given ivuxolimab, an antibody that agonizes OX40 (CD134). The diagnoses of dose-escalation patients were hepatocellular carcinoma, melanoma, renal cell or head and neck cancer.

Method: immunoSEQ multiplex PCR; TCRdb's copy keeps in-frame clones and lacks some. The sample has some 80,000 clones; 90% to 95% are singletons. Trimming removed 0 bases from V and 8 bases from J, with 17 bases in between. Germline values: CDR1 SGHNT, CDR2 YYREEE (reference sequence). The CDR3 runs to 15 residues. The sequences come from CD4+ or CD8+ T cells sorted from blood, collected in a trial of the OX40 agonist ivuxolimab. The chain is built from TRBV5-4 and TRBJ1-2; the D gene is possibly TRBD1 (5 bases). The TCR originated in an adult with an advanced solid tumor such as melanoma, head and neck, liver or kidney cancer. In nucleotides, the CDR3 is TGTGCCAGCAGCTTGGAAGGGGATATGGGCAGCGGCTACACCTTC. Translation: CASSLEGDMGSGYTF.